The rows below give T cell receptor beta chains drawn from one sample of a study of T cell repertoires in cytomegalovirus infection. From the reads, TCRdb called clonotypes with MiXCR, one entry per CDR3 protein. The sample lists under 250,000 distinct CDR3 sequences, around an eighth occurring once. The specimen was PBMCs. The receptors originated from a human donor in good health (CMV status not recorded). Some clones in this sample may be carry-over from other donors' samples. Both conserved end residues are part of each CDR3. Fields, in order: V gene, clone size, D gene, CDR3 length, J gene, CDR3 protein, CDR3 DNA. The D gene is left open where the match is weak. The size entry is marked missing in some rows and otherwise reads once, few, many or a size class.

>TRBV7-2|many|TRBD1|18|TRBJ2-3
CASSFITTGISDTDTQYF
TGTGCCAGCAGCTTTATCACGACAGGGATAAGCGACACAGATACGCAGTATTTT
>TRBV7-8|many|NA|15|TRBJ2-1
CASSRDPGDWDEQFF
TGTGCCAGCAGCAGAGACCCTGGTGACTGGGATGAGCAGTTCTTC
>TRBV5-6|many|NA|14|TRBJ1-2
CASSLVPGPSGYTF
TGTGCCAGCAGCTTGGTTCCAGGGCCCAGCGGCTACACCTTC
>TRBV7-4|NA|NA|16|TRBJ2-3
CASSFSLALNTDTQYF
TGTGCCAGCAGCTTCTCGCTAGCGCTAAACACAGATACGCAGTATTTT
>TRBV7-2|many|NA|15|TRBJ1-2
CASSLGGTRNYGYTF
TGTGCCAGCAGCTTAGGAGGCACAAGGAACTATGGCTACACCTTC
>TRBV12-3/TRBV12-4|many|NA|15|TRBJ2-1
CASSFGVSSYNEQFF
TGTGCCAGCAGTTTCGGGGTGAGCTCCTACAATGAGCAGTTCTTC
>TRBV19|few|NA|14|TRBJ2-2
CASSIALNTGELFF
TGTGCCAGTAGTATTGCACTCAACACCGGGGAGCTGTTTTTT
>TRBV6-6|few|NA|14|TRBJ2-7
CASSPPGRKYEQYF
TGTGCCAGCAGTCCCCCGGGACGGAAATACGAGCAGTACTTC
>TRBV28|many|TRBD1|16|TRBJ2-7
CASRSSRDRFIYEQYF
TGTGCCAGCAGATCCTCCCGGGACAGGTTCATTTACGAGCAGTACTTC
>TRBV19|NA|NA|15|TRBJ1-1
CASRGGQVVNTEAFF
TGTGCCAGTAGGGGAGGGCAGGTGGTGAACACTGAAGCTTTCTTT
>TRBV5-4|NA|TRBD1|13|TRBJ1-6
CASSTDPGTGDHF
TGTGCCAGCAGCACGGACCCCGGGACAGGCGACCACTTT
>TRBV7-2|many|NA|15|TRBJ2-3
CASTYLGVGTDTQYF
TGTGCCAGCACCTATCTCGGAGTAGGCACAGATACGCAGTATTTT
>TRBV30|NA|NA|13|TRBJ2-7
CAWSRDRNYEQYF
TGTGCCTGGAGCCGGGACCGGAATTACGAGCAGTACTTC
>TRBV7-2|many|TRBD1|16|TRBJ2-7
CASSPNSGTGGYEQYF
TGTGCCAGCAGCCCAAACTCCGGGACAGGGGGCTACGAGCAGTACTTC
>TRBV7-9|many|NA|12|TRBJ1-1
CASTQGGPWAFF
TGTGCCAGCACCCAGGGCGGACCATGGGCTTTCTTT
>TRBV7-9|NA|TRBD1|16|TRBJ1-4
CASSPGQGPSNEKLFF
TGTGCCAGCAGCCCGGGACAGGGTCCATCTAATGAAAAACTGTTTTTT
>TRBV19|NA|NA|15|TRBJ1-2
CASSIGEGNGGGYTF
TGTGCCAGTAGTATAGGAGAAGGAAACGGAGGCGGCTACACCTTC
>TRBV10-3|many|NA|13|TRBJ2-7
CAISAGTPYEQYF
TGTGCCATCAGTGCCGGGACCCCCTACGAGCAGTACTTC
>TRBV7-2|many|TRBD2|16|TRBJ2-3
CASSPTSGQPTDTQYF
TGTGCCAGCAGCCCGACTAGCGGGCAACCCACAGATACGCAGTATTTT
>TRBV2|few|NA|14|TRBJ1-4
CATVSGVTNEKLFF
TGTGCCACAGTGTCAGGGGTGACTAATGAAAAACTGTTTTTT
>TRBV12-3/TRBV12-4|few|TRBD2|16|TRBJ2-1
CASSPFSGRNYNEQFF
TGTGCCAGCAGTCCTTTCAGCGGGAGGAACTACAATGAGCAGTTCTTC
>TRBV11-3|few|NA|13|TRBJ1-5
CASSFGADQPQHF
TGTGCCAGCAGCTTCGGGGCCGATCAGCCCCAGCATTTT
>TRBV30|NA|TRBD1|15|TRBJ2-1
CAYDRDRDPYNEQFF
TGTGCGTACGACAGGGACAGGGACCCCTACAATGAGCAGTTCTTC